This entry concerns a single T cell receptor beta chain. Antigen: not known. These data come from a study of T cells in Graves' hyperthyroidism and ophthalmopathy. Regarding the study as a whole: Blood shared most expanded thyroid clonotypes above 0.001.

Aged 18 to 65, the patients had hyperthyroidism that was newly diagnosed and had lasted under 2 months. Patients were excluded because of uncontrolled infection, other autoimmune disease, pregnancy or lactation. TCR beta CDR3 regions were amplified from RNA transcripts. Researchers ran a first-round RT-PCR on the TCR CDR3 using the HTBI primer set. TCRdb independently ran MiXCR on the multiplex PCR reads; one entry per CDR3 protein. Among hundreds of thousands of distinct CDR3 sequences listed, over 35% were seen once. The origin of this receptor is a middle-aged woman with Graves' hyperthyroidism. The sequencing input was blood.

CDR3 nucleotides: TGTGCCAGCGGGACTCATCCCTACGAGCAGTACTTC. Translated: CASGTHPYEQYF. This chain links TRBV12-3 or TRBV12-4 with TRBJ2-7, with a weak D call TRBD2 (6 bases). The CDR3 consists of 12 residues. Trimming took 8 bases from V and 2 from J, leaving 10 bases between them.